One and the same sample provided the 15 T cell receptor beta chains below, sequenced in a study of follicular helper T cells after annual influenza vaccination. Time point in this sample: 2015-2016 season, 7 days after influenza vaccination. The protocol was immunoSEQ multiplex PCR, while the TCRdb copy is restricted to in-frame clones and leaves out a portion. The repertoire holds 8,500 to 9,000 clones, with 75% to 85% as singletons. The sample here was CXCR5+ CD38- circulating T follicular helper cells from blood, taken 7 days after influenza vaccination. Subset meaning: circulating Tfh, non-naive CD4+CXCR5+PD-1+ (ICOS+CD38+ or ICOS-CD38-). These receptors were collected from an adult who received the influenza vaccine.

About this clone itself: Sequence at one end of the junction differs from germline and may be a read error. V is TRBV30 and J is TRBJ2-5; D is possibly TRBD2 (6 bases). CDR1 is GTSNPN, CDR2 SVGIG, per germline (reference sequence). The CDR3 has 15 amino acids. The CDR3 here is CAWSVFGGYQETQYF. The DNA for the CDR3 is TGTGCCTGGAGTGTATTTGGGGGGTACCAGGAGACCCAGTACTTC.

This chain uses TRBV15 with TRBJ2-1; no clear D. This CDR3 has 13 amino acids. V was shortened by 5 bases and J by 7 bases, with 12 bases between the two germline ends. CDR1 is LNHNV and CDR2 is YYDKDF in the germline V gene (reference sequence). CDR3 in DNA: TGTGCCACCAGCTCCTCCTTAGGGAATGAGCAGTTCTTC. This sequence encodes CATSSSLGNEQFF.

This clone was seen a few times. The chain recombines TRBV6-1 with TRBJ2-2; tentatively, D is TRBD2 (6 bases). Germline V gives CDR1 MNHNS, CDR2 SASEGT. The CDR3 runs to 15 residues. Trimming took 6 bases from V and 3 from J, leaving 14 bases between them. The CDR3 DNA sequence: TGTGCCAGCAGAAGGGTGTCGGGGGACACCGGGGAGCTGTTTTTT. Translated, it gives CASRRVSGDTGELFF.

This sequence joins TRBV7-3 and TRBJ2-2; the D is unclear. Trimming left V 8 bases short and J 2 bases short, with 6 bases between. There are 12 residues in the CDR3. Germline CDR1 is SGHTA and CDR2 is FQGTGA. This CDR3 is CASGDNTGELFF. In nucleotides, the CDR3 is TGTGCCAGCGGAGACAACACCGGGGAGCTGTTTTTT.

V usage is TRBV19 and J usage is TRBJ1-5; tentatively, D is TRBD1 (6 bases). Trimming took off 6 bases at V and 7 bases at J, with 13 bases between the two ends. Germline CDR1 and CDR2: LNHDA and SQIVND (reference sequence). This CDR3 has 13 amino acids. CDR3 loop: CASRGGAAQPQHF. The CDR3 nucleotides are TGTGCCAGTAGGGGGGGGGCAGCGCAGCCCCAGCATTTT.

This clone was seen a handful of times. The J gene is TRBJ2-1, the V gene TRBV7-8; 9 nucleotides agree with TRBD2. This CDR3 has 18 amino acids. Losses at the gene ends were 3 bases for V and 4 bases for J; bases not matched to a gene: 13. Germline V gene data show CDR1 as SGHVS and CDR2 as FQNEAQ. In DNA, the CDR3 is TGTGCCAGCAGCTTCGCGAGGGGAGCGGGGGGCCTTTACAATGAGCAGTTCTTC. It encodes CASSFARGAGGLYNEQFF.

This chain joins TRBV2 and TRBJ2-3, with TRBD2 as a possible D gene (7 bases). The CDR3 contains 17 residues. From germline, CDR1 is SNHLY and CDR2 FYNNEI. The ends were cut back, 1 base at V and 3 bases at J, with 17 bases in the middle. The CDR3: CASSEEVAGAGTDTQYF. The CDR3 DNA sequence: TGTGCCAGCAGTGAAGAAGTGGCGGGGGCAGGGACAGATACGCAGTATTTT.

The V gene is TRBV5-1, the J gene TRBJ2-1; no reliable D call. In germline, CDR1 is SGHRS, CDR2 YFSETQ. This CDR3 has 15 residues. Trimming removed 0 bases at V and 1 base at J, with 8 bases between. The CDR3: CASSLASGSYNEQFF. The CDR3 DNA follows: TGCGCCAGCAGCTTGGCTTCCGGTTCCTACAATGAGCAGTTCTTC.

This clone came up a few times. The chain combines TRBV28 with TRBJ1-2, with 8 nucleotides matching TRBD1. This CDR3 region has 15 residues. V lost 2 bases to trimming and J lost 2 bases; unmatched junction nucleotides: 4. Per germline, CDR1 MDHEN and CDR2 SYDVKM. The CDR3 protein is CASSLMAGGNYGYTF. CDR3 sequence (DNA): TGTGCCAGCAGTTTAATGGCAGGGGGCAACTATGGCTACACCTTC.

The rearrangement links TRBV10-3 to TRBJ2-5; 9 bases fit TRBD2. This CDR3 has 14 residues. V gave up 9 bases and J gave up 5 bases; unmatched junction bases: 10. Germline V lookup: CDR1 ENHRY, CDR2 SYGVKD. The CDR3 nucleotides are TGTGCCATAAAGCGCGGGGGGGTAGACGAGACCCAGTACTTC. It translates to CAIKRGGVDETQYF.

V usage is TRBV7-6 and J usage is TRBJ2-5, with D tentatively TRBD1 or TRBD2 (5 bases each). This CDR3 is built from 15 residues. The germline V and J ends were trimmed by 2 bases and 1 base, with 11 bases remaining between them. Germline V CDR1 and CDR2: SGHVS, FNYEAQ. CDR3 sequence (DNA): TGTGCCAGCAGCTTAATCTGGGGGAGCCAAGAGACCCAGTACTTC. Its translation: CASSLIWGSQETQYF.

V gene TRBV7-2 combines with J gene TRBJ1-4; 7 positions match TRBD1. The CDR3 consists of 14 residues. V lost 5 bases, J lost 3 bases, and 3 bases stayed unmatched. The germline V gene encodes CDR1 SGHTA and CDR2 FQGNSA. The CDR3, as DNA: TGTGCCAGCAGCCCGGGGACAGCTAATGAAAAACTGTTTTTT. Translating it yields CASSPGTANEKLFF.

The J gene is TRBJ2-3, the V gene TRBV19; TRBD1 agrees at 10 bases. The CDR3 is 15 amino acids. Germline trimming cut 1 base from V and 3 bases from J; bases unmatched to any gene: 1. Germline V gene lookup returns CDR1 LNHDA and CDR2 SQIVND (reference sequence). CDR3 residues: CASSIGTGGTDTQYF. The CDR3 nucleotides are TGTGCCAGTAGTATAGGGACAGGGGGGACAGATACGCAGTATTTT.

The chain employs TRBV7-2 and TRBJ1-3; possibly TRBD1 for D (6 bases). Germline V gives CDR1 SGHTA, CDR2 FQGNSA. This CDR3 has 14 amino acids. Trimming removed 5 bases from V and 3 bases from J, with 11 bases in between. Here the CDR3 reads CASSLDRFGNTIYF. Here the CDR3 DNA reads TGTGCCAGCAGCCTAGACAGGTTTGGAAACACCATATATTTT.

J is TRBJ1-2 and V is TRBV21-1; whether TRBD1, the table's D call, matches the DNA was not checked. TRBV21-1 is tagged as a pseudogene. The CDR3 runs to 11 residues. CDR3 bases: TGTGCCAGCCCAGGGGGCTACGGCTACACCTTC. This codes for CASPGGYGYTF.